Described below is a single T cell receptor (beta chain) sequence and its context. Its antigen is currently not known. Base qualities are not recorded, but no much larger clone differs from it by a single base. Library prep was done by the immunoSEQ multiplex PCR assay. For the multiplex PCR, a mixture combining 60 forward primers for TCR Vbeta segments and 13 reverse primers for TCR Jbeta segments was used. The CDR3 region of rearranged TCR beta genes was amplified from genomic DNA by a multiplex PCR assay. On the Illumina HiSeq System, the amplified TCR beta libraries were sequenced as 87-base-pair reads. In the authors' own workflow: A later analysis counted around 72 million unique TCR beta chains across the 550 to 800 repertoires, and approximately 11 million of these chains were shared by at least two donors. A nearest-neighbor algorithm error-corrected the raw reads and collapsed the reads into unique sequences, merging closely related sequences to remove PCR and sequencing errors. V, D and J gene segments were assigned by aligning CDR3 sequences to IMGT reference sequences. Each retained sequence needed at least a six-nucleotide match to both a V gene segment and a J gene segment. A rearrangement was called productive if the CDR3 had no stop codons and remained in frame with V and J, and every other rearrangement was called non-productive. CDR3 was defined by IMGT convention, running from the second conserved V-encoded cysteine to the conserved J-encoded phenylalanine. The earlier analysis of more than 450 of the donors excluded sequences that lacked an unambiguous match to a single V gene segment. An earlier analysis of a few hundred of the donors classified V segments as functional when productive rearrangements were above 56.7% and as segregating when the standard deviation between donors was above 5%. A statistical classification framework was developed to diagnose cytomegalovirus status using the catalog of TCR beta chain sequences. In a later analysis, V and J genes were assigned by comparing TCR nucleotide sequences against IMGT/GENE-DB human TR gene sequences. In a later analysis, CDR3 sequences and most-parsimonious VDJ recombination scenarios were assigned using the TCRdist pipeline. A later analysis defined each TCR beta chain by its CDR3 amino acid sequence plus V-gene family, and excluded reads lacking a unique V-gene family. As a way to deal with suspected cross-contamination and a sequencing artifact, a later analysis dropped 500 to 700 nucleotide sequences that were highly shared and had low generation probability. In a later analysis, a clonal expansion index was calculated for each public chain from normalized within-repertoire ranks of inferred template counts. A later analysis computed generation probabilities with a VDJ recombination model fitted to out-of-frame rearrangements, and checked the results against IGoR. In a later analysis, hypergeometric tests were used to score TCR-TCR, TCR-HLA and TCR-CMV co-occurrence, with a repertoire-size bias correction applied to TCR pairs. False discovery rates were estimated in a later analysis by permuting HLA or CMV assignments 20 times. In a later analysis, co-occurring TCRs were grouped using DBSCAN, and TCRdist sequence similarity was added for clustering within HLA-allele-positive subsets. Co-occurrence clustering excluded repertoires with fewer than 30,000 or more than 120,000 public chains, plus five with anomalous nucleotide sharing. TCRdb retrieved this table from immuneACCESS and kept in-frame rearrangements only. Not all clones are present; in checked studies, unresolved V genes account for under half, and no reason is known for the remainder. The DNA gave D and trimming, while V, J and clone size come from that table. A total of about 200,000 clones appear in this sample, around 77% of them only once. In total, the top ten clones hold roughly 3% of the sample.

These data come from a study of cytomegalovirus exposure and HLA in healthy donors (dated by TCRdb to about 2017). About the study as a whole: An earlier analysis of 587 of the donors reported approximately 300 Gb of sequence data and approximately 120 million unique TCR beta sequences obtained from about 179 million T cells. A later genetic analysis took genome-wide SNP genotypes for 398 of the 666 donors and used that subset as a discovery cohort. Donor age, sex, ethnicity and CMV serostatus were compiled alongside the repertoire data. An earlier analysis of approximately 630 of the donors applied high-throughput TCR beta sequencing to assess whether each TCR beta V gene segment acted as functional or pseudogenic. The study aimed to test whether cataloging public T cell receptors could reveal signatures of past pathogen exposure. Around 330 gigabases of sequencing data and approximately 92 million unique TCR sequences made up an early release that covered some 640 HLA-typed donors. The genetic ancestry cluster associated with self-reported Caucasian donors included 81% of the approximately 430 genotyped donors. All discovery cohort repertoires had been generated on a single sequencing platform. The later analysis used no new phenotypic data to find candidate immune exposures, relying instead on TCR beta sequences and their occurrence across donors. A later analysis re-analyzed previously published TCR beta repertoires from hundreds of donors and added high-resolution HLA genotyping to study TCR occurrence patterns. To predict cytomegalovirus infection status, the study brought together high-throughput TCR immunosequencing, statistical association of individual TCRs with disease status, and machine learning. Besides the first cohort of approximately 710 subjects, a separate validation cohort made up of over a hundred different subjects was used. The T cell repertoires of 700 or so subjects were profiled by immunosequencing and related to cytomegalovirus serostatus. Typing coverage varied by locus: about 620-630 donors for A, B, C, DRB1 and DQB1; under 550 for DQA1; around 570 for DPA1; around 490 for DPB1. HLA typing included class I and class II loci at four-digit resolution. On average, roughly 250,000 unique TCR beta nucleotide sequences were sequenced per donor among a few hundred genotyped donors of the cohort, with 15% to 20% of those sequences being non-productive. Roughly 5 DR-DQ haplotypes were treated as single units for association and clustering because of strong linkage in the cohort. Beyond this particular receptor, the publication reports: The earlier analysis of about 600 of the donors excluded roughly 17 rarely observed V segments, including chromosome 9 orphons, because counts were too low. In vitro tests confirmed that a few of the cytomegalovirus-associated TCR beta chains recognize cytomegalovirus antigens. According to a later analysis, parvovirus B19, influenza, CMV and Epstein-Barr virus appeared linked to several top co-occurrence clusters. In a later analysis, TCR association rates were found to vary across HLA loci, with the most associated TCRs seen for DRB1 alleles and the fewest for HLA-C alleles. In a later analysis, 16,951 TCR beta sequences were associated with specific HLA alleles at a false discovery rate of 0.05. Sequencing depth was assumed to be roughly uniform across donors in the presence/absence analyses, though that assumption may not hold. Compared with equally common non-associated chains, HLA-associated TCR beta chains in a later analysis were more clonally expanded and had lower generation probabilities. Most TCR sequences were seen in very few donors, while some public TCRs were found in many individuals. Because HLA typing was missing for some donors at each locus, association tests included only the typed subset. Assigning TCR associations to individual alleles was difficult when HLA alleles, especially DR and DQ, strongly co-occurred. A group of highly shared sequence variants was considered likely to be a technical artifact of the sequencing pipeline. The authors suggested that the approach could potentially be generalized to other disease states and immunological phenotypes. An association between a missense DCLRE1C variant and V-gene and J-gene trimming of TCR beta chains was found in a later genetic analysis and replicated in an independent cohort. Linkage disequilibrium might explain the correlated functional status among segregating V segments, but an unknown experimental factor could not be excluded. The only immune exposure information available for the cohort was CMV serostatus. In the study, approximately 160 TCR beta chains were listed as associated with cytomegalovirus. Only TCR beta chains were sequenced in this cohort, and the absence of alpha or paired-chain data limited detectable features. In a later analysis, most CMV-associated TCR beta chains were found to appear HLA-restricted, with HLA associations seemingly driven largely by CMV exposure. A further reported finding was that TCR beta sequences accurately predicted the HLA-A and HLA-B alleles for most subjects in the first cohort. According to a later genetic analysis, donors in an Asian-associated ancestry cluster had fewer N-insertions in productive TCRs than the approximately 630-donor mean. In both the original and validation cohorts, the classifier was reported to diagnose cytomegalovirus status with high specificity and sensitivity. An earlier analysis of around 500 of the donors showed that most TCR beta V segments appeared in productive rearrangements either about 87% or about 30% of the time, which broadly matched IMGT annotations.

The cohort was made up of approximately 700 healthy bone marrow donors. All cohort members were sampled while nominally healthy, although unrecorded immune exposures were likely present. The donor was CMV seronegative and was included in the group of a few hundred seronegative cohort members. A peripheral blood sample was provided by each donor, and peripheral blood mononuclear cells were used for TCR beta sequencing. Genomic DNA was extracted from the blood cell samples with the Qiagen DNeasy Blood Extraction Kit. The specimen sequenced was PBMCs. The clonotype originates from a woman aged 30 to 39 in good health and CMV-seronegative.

For the CDR3, the sequence is CASSDGQVGNNEQFF. The DNA sequence reads TGTGCCAGCAGCGATGGACAGGTAGGGAACAATGAGCAGTTCTTC. Recombination joined TRBV11-3 with TRBJ2-1, with 7 bases aligning to TRBD1. From the cysteine up to the phenylalanine, the CDR3 has a length of 15 residues. Only the CDR3 DNA is retained, 45 bases long and in frame from the first base. Trimming accounts for 5 bases at V and 5 bases at J, while the number of junction bases matched to no gene is 9. CDR1 and CDR2, per the germline V gene, are SGHNT and YENEEA. With all but the CDR3 taken from the reference TRBV11-3 and TRBJ2-1 genes, the full variable domain is: EAGVVQSPRYKIIEKKQPVAFWCNPISGHNTLYWYLQNLGQGPELLIRYENEEAVDDSQLPKDRFSAERLKGVDSTLKIQPAELGDSAVYLCASSDGQVGNNEQFFGPGTRLTVL.